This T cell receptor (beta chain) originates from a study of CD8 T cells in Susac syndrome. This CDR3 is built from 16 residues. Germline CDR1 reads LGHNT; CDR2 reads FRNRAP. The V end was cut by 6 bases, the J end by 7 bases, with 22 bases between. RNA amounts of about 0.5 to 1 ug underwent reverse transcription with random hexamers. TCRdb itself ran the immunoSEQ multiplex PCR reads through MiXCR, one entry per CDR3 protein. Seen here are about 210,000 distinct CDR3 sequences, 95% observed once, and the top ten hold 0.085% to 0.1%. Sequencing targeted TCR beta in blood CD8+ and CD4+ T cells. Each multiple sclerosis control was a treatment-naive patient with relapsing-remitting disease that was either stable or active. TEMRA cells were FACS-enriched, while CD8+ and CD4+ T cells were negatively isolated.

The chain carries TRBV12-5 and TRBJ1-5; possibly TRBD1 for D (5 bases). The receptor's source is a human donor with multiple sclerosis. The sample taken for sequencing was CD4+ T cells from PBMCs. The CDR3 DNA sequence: TGTGCTAGTGGGTCCCGAGGGAGGGGTGAGGGACAGCCCCAGCATTTT. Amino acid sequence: CASGSRGRGEGQPQHF.